This T cell receptor (beta chain) was retrieved from a study of identical twins. With respect to this clonotype: Antigen unknown.

TCRdb ran MiXCR on the 5' RACE reads and lists one entry per CDR3 protein. The table lists about 720,000 distinct CDR3 sequences, about 20% of them singletons, with around 13% in the top ten. V was clipped by 4 bases and J by 3 bases, with 10 bases between them. The CDR3 spans 14 residues. Germline CDR1 is LGHDT and CDR2 is YNNKEL (reference sequence). Broader study findings: Models underestimated TCR alpha sharing (out-of-frame) in monozygotic twins. The study reached conclusions through statistical analysis that was cross-sectional, not following the same donors.

This sample was also put to use in a study of T cells expressing NK-cell markers. That paper notes: Sequencing of TCR beta repertoires drew on sorted CD3+CD56+NKG2C+, CD3+CD56+NKG2C- and CD3+CD56-NKG2C+ T cells.

Sequencing was performed on PBMCs. The receptor comes from a woman younger than 35 in good health. V is TRBV3-1 and J is TRBJ1-5; D not certain. The CDR3 bases are TGTGCCAGCAGCCTAGTTCTCTCCAATCAGCCCCAGCATTTT. Its translation is CASSLVLSNQPQHF.